Below, 27 T cell receptor beta chains from the same sample are listed, as sequenced in a study of cytomegalovirus exposure and HLA in healthy donors. In the PCR, 60 Vbeta and 13 Jbeta primers were used. Clones were sequenced by immunoSEQ multiplex PCR, and TCRdb holds only the in-frame ones, with some missing. Altogether more than 90,000 clones are present, roughly 78% being singletons, with the ten largest covering just over 0.75%. Sequencing used PBMCs. These receptors were collected from a woman aged 60-70 years in good health and CMV-seronegative.

The rearrangement joins TRBV4-3 to TRBJ2-7; 9 bases are shared with TRBD1. V was clipped by 0 bases and J by 4 bases; unmatched bases: 7. The germline V gene has CDR1 LGHNA and CDR2 YSLEER. The CDR3 sequence is 16 residues long. The CDR3: CASSQDLTDRGYEQYF. CDR3 sequence (DNA): TGCGCCAGCAGCCAAGATTTAACGGACAGGGGATACGAGCAGTACTTC.

The chain combines TRBV4-3 with TRBJ1-5; no definite D call. This CDR3 region has 15 residues. Trimming took off 4 bases at V and 3 bases at J, with 13 bases between the two ends. Germline V gene sequence: CDR1 LGHNA, CDR2 YSLEER. CDR3 protein: CASSLSVGYNQPQHF. The CDR3 bases are TGCGCCAGCAGCCTATCGGTGGGCTACAATCAGCCCCAGCATTTT.

This rearrangement joins TRBV15 to TRBJ1-1, with 7 nucleotides matching TRBD1. Germline values: CDR1 LNHNV, CDR2 YYDKDF (reference sequence). The CDR3 spans 14 residues. With V trimmed by 5 bases and J by 4 bases, 7 bases remained unmatched. This CDR3 is CATSLNRGGTEAFF. DNA for the CDR3: TGTGCCACCAGCTTAAACAGGGGAGGCACTGAAGCTTTCTTT.

The chain has TRBV7-9 and TRBJ2-1, with 7 bases identical to TRBD2. Germline lookup yields CDR1 SEHNR and CDR2 FQNEAQ (reference sequence). V shed 5 bases, J shed 7 bases, and the junction held 2 bases outside the gene matches. The CDR3 sequence is 12 residues long. The DNA for the CDR3 is TGTGCCAGCAGCCGCGGGGGAAATGAGCAGTTCTTC. It encodes CASSRGGNEQFF.

This clone appeared once. The V call is TRBV7-6, the J call TRBJ2-1; D may be TRBD2 (6 bases). Trimming took 2 bases from V and 2 from J, leaving 13 bases between them. The V gene's germline CDR1 is SGHVS and CDR2 FNYEAQ. The CDR3 runs 16 residues. The CDR3 DNA follows: TGTGCCAGCAGCTTAACTCCGGTAGCGGCCTACAATGAGCAGTTCTTC. Translation: CASSLTPVAAYNEQFF.

This clone turned up a few times. The chain joins TRBV29-1 to TRBJ1-3; 7 positions agree with TRBD1. The length of the CDR3 is 14 residues. With V trimmed by 5 bases and J by 1 base, 5 bases remained unmatched. Germline-derived CDR1 and CDR2 are SQVTM and ANQGSEA. This CDR3 is CSVFTRGSGNTIYF. CDR3 nucleotide sequence: TGCAGCGTTTTTACCAGGGGGTCTGGAAACACCATATATTTT.

This clone showed up just once. This chain joins TRBV28 and TRBJ1-5; 7 bases map to TRBD1. There are 13 residues in the CDR3. Germline V gene data show CDR1 as MDHEN and CDR2 as SYDVKM. V dropped 5 bases and J dropped 6; count of bases not matched to a gene: 4. The chain's CDR3 is CASSPTGVQPQHF. CDR3 bases: TGTGCCAGCAGTCCCACAGGGGTTCAGCCCCAGCATTTT.

The chain recombines TRBV4-1 with TRBJ2-3, with D unresolved. Per germline, CDR1 MGHRA and CDR2 YSYEKL. This CDR3 spans 16 amino acids. V gave up 0 bases and J gave up 0 bases, with 10 bases separating them. The DNA of the CDR3 is TGCGCCAGCAGCCAAGATACGGGTGCTAGCACAGATACGCAGTATTTT. Translated, it gives CASSQDTGASTDTQYF.

The chain employs TRBV7-2 and TRBJ1-1; D possibly corresponds to TRBD1 (6 bases). Trimming cost V 2 bases and J 5 bases, with 9 bases left between them. In germline, CDR1 is SGHTA, CDR2 FQGNSA. This CDR3 is 13 amino acids long. CDR3 residues: CASSLLRGTEAFF. Here the CDR3 DNA reads TGTGCCAGCAGCTTATTGAGGGGGACTGAAGCTTTCTTT.

The chain uses TRBV5-6 and TRBJ1-6, with D perhaps matching TRBD1 (5 bases). Deletions cut 1 base from V and 12 bases from J, with 11 bases between. In germline, CDR1 is SGHDT, CDR2 YYEEEE. CDR3 size: 13 residues. The DNA for the CDR3 is TGTGCCAGCAGCTTGACGGCTACAGGACCCCTCCACTTT. This encodes CASSLTATGPLHF.

The rearrangement uses TRBV2 and TRBJ2-2, with 8 bases identical to TRBD2. CDR1 is SNHLY, CDR2 FYNNEI, per germline. V lost 6 bases, J lost 7 bases, and 10 bases stayed unmatched. The CDR3 covers 15 residues. The CDR3 nucleotides read TGTGCCAGCAGGGCGCTACGGGGGGGTGACGGGGAGCTGTTTTTT. Encoded protein: CASRALRGGDGELFF.

The chain couples TRBV6-6 to TRBJ1-1; tentative D call: TRBD1 (5 bases). The CDR3 is 15 residues long. The germline V gene has CDR1 MNHNY and CDR2 SVGAGI (reference sequence). The V gene lost 3 bases and the J gene lost 6 bases, with 17 bases spanning the gap. The CDR3 DNA follows: TGTGCCAGCAGTTATTGGGGCCGGGGGGGATCTGAAGCTTTCTTT. Its protein product is CASSYWGRGGSEAFF.

The J gene is TRBJ1-4, the V gene TRBV28, with unresolved D. The CDR3 is made up of 15 amino acids. CDR1 and CDR2 (germline): MDHEN, SYDVKM. V lost 3 bases, J lost 4 bases, and 12 bases lay in between. CDR3 in amino acids: CASSFLGSGNEKLFF. In DNA, the CDR3 is TGTGCCAGCAGTTTTCTCGGTAGCGGTAATGAAAAACTGTTTTTT.

This clone was seen only a few times. The rearrangement uses TRBV30 and TRBJ1-5, with 9 positions matching TRBD1. Germline CDR1 GTSNPN, CDR2 SVGIG (reference sequence). Trimming removed 1 base from V and 6 bases from J; junction bases left unmatched: 4. The CDR3 length is 14 residues. The DNA for the CDR3 is TGTGCCTGGAGTGCTGACAGGGGGGCTCAGCCCCAGCATTTT. This codes for CAWSADRGAQPQHF. The whole variable domain, remainder taken from reference TRBV30 and TRBJ1-5, is SQTIHQWPATLVQPVGSPLSLECTVEGTSNPNLYWYRQAAGRGLQLLFYSVGIGQISSEVPQNLSASRPQDRQFILSSKKLLLSDSGFYLCAWSADRGAQPQHFGDGTRLSIL.

This clone was observed a handful of times. This chain uses TRBV10-2 with TRBJ1-3; possible D gene TRBD1, 5 bases. Per the germline V gene, CDR1 is WSHSY and CDR2 is SAAADI. The germline V and J ends were trimmed by 2 bases and 11 bases, with 13 bases remaining between them. The CDR3 loop spans 13 amino acids. For the CDR3, the DNA is TGCGCCAGCAGTGAGCAGGGCTCGGCCTCCATATATTTT. Its translation is CASSEQGSASIYF.

The chain combines TRBV5-4 with TRBJ1-1, with 7 bases that match TRBD1. CDR3 length: 15 amino acids. The germline CDR1 and CDR2 sequences are SGHNT and YYREEE (reference sequence). V dropped 3 bases and J dropped 2; count of bases not matched to a gene: 7. CDR3 in amino acids: CASSSTGTDNTEAFF. The DNA of the CDR3 is TGTGCCAGCAGCTCAACCGGGACAGACAACACTGAAGCTTTCTTT.

This chain links TRBV19 with TRBJ1-1; 8 positions agree with TRBD1. The CDR3 is made up of 14 amino acids. Germline V gene data show CDR1 as LNHDA and CDR2 as SQIVND (reference sequence). V lost 3 bases to trimming and J lost 0 bases; unmatched junction nucleotides: 0. In DNA form, the CDR3 reads TGTGCCAGTAGTATGACAGGGGTGAACACTGAAGCTTTCTTT. Translated: CASSMTGVNTEAFF.

The rearrangement uses TRBV6-1 and TRBJ1-1, with TRBD1 matching 9 bases. Trimming cost V 7 bases and J 5 bases; bases outside gene matches: 8. The germline V gene encodes CDR1 MNHNS and CDR2 SASEGT. The length of the CDR3 is 14 residues. The CDR3 reads CASTWDREGTEAFF. The CDR3 nucleotides are TGTGCCAGCACCTGGGACAGGGAGGGAACTGAAGCTTTCTTT.

This chain uses TRBV25-1 with TRBJ1-2; no clear D gene. The CDR3 is 18 residues long. The V end lost 0 bases, the J end lost 2 bases, and 19 bases lay between the germline ends. Looked up from germline, CDR1 is MGHDK and CDR2 is SYGVNS. For the CDR3, the DNA is TGTGCCAGCAGTGAATATTTCCCAGGTTTTGGTTCGAACTATGGCTACACCTTC. Translation: CASSEYFPGFGSNYGYTF.

In this sample, this clone turned up once. The chain uses TRBV5-1 and TRBJ2-3; 11 bases match TRBD2. The CDR3 extends over 14 amino acids. The germline CDR1 and CDR2 sequences are SGHRS and YFSETQ. Trimming at V came to 4 bases and at J to 5 bases, leaving 3 bases not matched to a gene. Here the CDR3 reads CASSRSGGGDTQYF. The CDR3, as DNA: TGCGCCAGCAGCCGTAGCGGGGGGGGAGATACGCAGTATTTT.

The table lists this clone with a count of one. The V call is TRBV7-2, the J call TRBJ2-7; D might be TRBD2 (6 bases). The V gene's germline CDR1 is SGHTA and CDR2 FQGNSA. Trimming took 0 bases from V and 2 from J, leaving 14 bases between them. The CDR3 sequence is 16 residues long. The CDR3 here is CASSLAGGAFTYEQYF. In nucleotides, the CDR3 is TGTGCCAGCAGCTTAGCAGGAGGGGCTTTTACCTACGAGCAGTACTTC.

This sequence joins TRBV5-4 and TRBJ2-5; 8 positions match TRBD2. Germline CDR1 reads SGHNT; CDR2 reads YYREEE (reference sequence). This CDR3 comprises 16 residues. V trimming: 3 bases; J trimming: 1 base; junction bases outside the gene matches: 8. The CDR3: CASSSGGAGGQETQYF. The DNA for the CDR3 is TGTGCCAGCAGCTCCGGTGGGGCGGGAGGCCAAGAGACCCAGTACTTC.

The rearrangement links TRBV6-6 to TRBJ1-5; 9 nucleotides line up with TRBD1. The CDR3 runs to 16 residues. CDR1 and CDR2 from the germline V gene are MNHNY and SVGAGI (reference sequence). The trim removed 6 bases at V and 6 bases at J, leaving 12 bases unmatched. The CDR3 region is CASRADLTGGGQPQHF. The CDR3 DNA follows: TGTGCCAGCAGAGCGGACTTGACAGGGGGTGGTCAGCCCCAGCATTTT.

This clone was seen more than once but under ten times. The chain is built from TRBV25-1 and TRBJ1-2, with 7 positions matching TRBD1. The CDR3 is 15 residues long. Trimming took 4 bases from V and 2 from J; bases not matched to a gene: 7. Looked up from germline, CDR1 is MGHDK and CDR2 is SYGVNS. The CDR3, as DNA: TGTGCCAGCAGTGGTCAGACAGGGAGGAACTATGGCTACACCTTC. It yields the protein CASSGQTGRNYGYTF.

J is TRBJ1-2 and V is TRBV7-8; D gene ambiguous. Trimming removed 3 bases at V and 6 bases at J, with 11 bases between. In germline, CDR1 is SGHVS, CDR2 FQNEAQ. The CDR3 covers 13 residues. CDR3: CASSFQAVHGYTF. CDR3 coding DNA: TGTGCCAGCAGCTTCCAGGCCGTCCATGGCTACACCTTC. Full variable domain (remainder filled in from reference TRBV7-8 and TRBJ1-2): GAGVSQSPRYKVAKRGQDVALRCDPISGHVSLFWYQQALGQGPEFLTYFQNEAQLDKSGLPSDRFFAERPEGSVSTLKIQRTQQEDSAVYLCASSFQAVHGYTFGSGTRLTVV.

The chain employs TRBV2 and TRBJ1-6; D not certain. Looked up from germline, CDR1 is SNHLY and CDR2 is FYNNEI. Trimming left V 3 bases short and J 3 bases short, with 12 bases between. This CDR3 is built from 16 residues. This chain's CDR3 is CASSDPPSLYNSPLHF. The CDR3, as DNA: TGTGCCAGCAGTGACCCCCCGTCTCTCTATAATTCACCCCTCCACTTT. The full variable domain, completed using reference TRBV2 and TRBJ1-6, is EPEVTQTPSHQVTQMGQEVILRCVPISNHLYFYWYRQILGQKVEFLVSFYNNEISEKSEIFDDQFSVERPDGSNFTLKIRSTKLEDSAMYFCASSDPPSLYNSPLHFGNGTRLTVT.

This clone was seen a single time. The CDR3 coding sequence is TGCGCCAGCAGCTCGGAGACGGCCCTCGGAAATGAGCAGTTCTTC. Its protein product is CASSSETALGNEQFF. The chain joins TRBV5-1 to TRBJ2-1; D not certain. Germline CDR1 is SGHRS and CDR2 is YFSETQ. The CDR3 runs 15 residues. V was pared by 3 bases and J by 7 bases, with 17 bases between. The whole variable domain, filled in from reference TRBV5-1 and TRBJ2-1, reads KAGVTQTPRYLIKTRGQQVTLSCSPISGHRSVSWYQQTPGQGLQFLFEYFSETQRNKGNFPGRFSGRQFSNSRSEMNVSTLELGDSALYLCASSSETALGNEQFFGPGTRLTVL.